These 25 T cell receptor beta chains came from one sample sequenced in a study of OX40 agonist ivuxolimab in advanced cancers. Generated by immunoSEQ multiplex PCR, the TCRdb table keeps only in-frame clones and is missing some. The sample holds tens of thousands of clones; about 83% are singletons and the top ten take around 8.8%. Sequences were derived from CD4+ or CD8+ T cells sorted from blood, sampled in a trial of the OX40 agonist ivuxolimab. The receptors shown here come from an adult with an advanced solid tumor such as melanoma, head and neck, liver or kidney cancer.

The V gene is TRBV7-9, the J gene TRBJ1-1, with no clear D. V shed 5 bases and J shed 0 bases, with 10 bases lying between them. There are 14 residues in the CDR3. From germline, CDR1 is SEHNR and CDR2 FQNEAQ (reference sequence). CDR3: CASSLYDMNTEAFF. CDR3 DNA sequence: TGTGCCAGCAGCCTGTACGACATGAACACTGAAGCTTTCTTT.

V and J are TRBV15 and TRBJ1-5; no reliable D call. Trimming stripped 2 bases from V and 2 bases from J, with 16 bases between. Germline V gives CDR1 LNHNV, CDR2 YYDKDF (reference sequence). CDR3 length equals 17 residues. The CDR3 loop reads CATSRSNPTGGNQPQHF. CDR3 nucleotides: TGTGCCACCAGCAGAAGTAACCCCACCGGTGGCAATCAGCCCCAGCATTTT.

The gene calls are TRBV19 and TRBJ2-5; 9 nucleotides align to TRBD2. The V gene end was trimmed by 4 bases and the J gene end by 7 bases; junction bases not matched to a gene: 10. The CDR3 runs 15 residues. The germline gives CDR1 LNHDA, CDR2 SQIVND (reference sequence). The CDR3 loop is CASSTSLAGRGTQYF. CDR3 sequence (DNA): TGTGCCAGTAGTACCTCCCTAGCGGGGCGGGGGACCCAGTACTTC. Supplemented by reference TRBV19 and TRBJ2-5, the full variable domain reads DGGITQSPKYLFRKEGQNVTLSCEQNLNHDAMYWYRQDPGQGLRLIYYSQIVNDFQKGDIAEGYSVSREKKESFPLTVTSAQKNPTAFYLCASSTSLAGRGTQYFGPGTRLLVL.

V usage is TRBV6-5 and J usage is TRBJ2-7; the D is unclear. The V and J ends lost 2 bases and 0 bases respectively, with 8 bases between them. CDR1 is MNHEY and CDR2 is SVGAGI in the germline V gene. There are 14 residues in the CDR3. The CDR3 bases are TGTGCCAGCAGTTACGTGGCCGGCTCCTACGAGCAGTACTTC. It translates to CASSYVAGSYEQYF.

CDR3 residues: CAISVTGSGEQYF. In nucleotides, the CDR3 is TGTGCCATCAGTGTGACAGGGTCTGGCGAGCAGTACTTC. The chain joins TRBV10-3 to TRBJ2-7; 7 bases agree with TRBD1. The J segment lost 6 bases and the V segment lost 4 bases, leaving 6 bases of the junction unmatched. CDR1 and CDR2 (germline): ENHRY, SYGVKD. The CDR3 runs to 13 residues.

V and J are TRBV19 and TRBJ1-2; the D is unclear. Trimming removed 1 base at V and 3 bases at J, with 9 bases between. Germline CDR1 and CDR2: LNHDA and SQIVND (reference sequence). The CDR3 spans 14 residues. The chain's CDR3 is CASSIGSGDYGYTF. For the CDR3, the DNA is TGTGCCAGTAGTATAGGGTCAGGAGACTATGGCTACACCTTC. Full variable domain (outside the CDR3, taken from reference TRBV19 and TRBJ1-2): DGGITQSPKYLFRKEGQNVTLSCEQNLNHDAMYWYRQDPGQGLRLIYYSQIVNDFQKGDIAEGYSVSREKKESFPLTVTSAQKNPTAFYLCASSIGSGDYGYTFGSGTRLTVV.

CDR3 bases: TGTGCCACCAGCGTCGGGACAGGGGTGGGTCAGCCCCAGCATTTT. Translation gives CATSVGTGVGQPQHF. The chain has TRBV15 and TRBJ1-5; 10 nucleotides agree with TRBD1. From germline, CDR1 is LNHNV and CDR2 YYDKDF (reference sequence). V was pared by 5 bases and J by 6 bases, with 7 bases of the junction left unmatched. The CDR3 has 15 amino acids.

V and J are TRBV4-1 and TRBJ1-6; D is unresolved. V dropped 1 base and J dropped 0 bases, with 7 bases sitting between them. The CDR3 runs 16 residues. Germline lookup yields CDR1 MGHRA and CDR2 YSYEKL. The CDR3: CASSQVHSSYNSPLHF. Written as DNA, the CDR3 is TGCGCCAGCAGCCAAGTTCACAGCTCCTATAATTCACCCCTCCACTTT.

This clone was detected only once. The genes are TRBV27 and TRBJ2-3; a possible D gene is TRBD2 (5 bases). V was trimmed by 4 bases and J by 1 base, leaving 6 bases between them. In germline, CDR1 is MNHEY, CDR2 SMNVEV (reference sequence). The length of the CDR3 is 13 residues. The CDR3 sequence: CASSWGGTDTQYF. CDR3 bases: TGTGCCAGCAGTTGGGGAGGCACAGATACGCAGTATTTT.

This chain connects TRBV29-1 to TRBJ2-7; D possibly matches TRBD1 or TRBD2 (5 bases each). The CDR3 extends over 14 amino acids. CDR1 and CDR2 (germline): SQVTM, ANQGSEA. Trimming removed 1 base at V and 2 bases at J, with 12 bases between. The CDR3 DNA reads as TGCAGCGTTGAAGGGTCAGGGAGTCCCTACGAGCAGTACTTC. This gives the protein CSVEGSGSPYEQYF.

V is TRBV7-9 and J is TRBJ2-3; D uncertain. V was trimmed by 0 bases and J by 0 bases, leaving 7 bases between them. Germline CDR1 SEHNR, CDR2 FQNEAQ (reference sequence). The CDR3 is made up of 15 amino acids. The CDR3, as DNA: TGTGCCAGCAGCTTAGCAGAGACTAGCACAGATACGCAGTATTTT. This encodes CASSLAETSTDTQYF.

The rearrangement links TRBV29-1 to TRBJ2-1; 15 positions match TRBD2. V shed 3 bases and J 7 bases; nucleotides not matched to a gene: 10. Germline CDR1 SQVTM, CDR2 ANQGSEA. This CDR3 has 17 residues. The CDR3 loop is CSVDGIGGTSGRNEQFF. The CDR3 DNA reads TGCAGCGTTGATGGAATTGGGGGGACTAGCGGGAGGAATGAGCAGTTCTTC.

V and J are TRBV27 and TRBJ1-5; tentative D call: TRBD1 (5 bases). Per the germline V gene, CDR1 is MNHEY and CDR2 is SMNVEV (reference sequence). V was trimmed by 5 bases and J by 2 bases, leaving 16 bases between them. The CDR3 sequence is 16 residues long. Here the CDR3 DNA reads TGTGCCAGCAGTGCCGCGGGGGGAAATCGCAATCAGCCCCAGCATTTT. It translates to CASSAAGGNRNQPQHF.

About this clone: This may come from a read error, since a much larger clone is one base off. The rearrangement uses TRBV13 and TRBJ2-3, with 14 nucleotides matching TRBD2. Per the germline V gene, CDR1 is PRHDT and CDR2 is FYEKMQ (reference sequence). The CDR3 has 15 amino acids. CDR3 residues: CAGSLTSGGADTQYF. The CDR3 DNA follows: TGTGCCGGCAGCTTGACTAGCGGGGGGGCAGATACGCAGTATTTT.

This chain connects TRBV7-9 to TRBJ2-5; no clear D gene. The germline V gene encodes CDR1 SEHNR and CDR2 FQNEAQ (reference sequence). The CDR3 sequence is 15 residues long. Trimming took 5 bases from V and 0 from J, leaving 13 bases between them. The CDR3 loop reads CASSARFVDQETQYF. The CDR3 DNA follows: TGTGCCAGCAGCGCGCGTTTTGTAGACCAAGAGACCCAGTACTTC.

The CDR3 DNA is TGTGCCAGCAGCTTTCTTACAGGTGATAATGAAAAACTGTTTTTT. The encoded protein is CASSFLTGDNEKLFF. The J gene is TRBJ1-4, the V gene TRBV7-9, with D perhaps TRBD1 (5 bases). With 3 bases removed from V and 4 bases from J, the gap between germline ends came to 12 bases. The germline V gene has CDR1 SEHNR and CDR2 FQNEAQ (reference sequence). The CDR3 length is 15 residues.

This clone was observed a few times. The rearrangement uses TRBV9 and TRBJ2-7; TRBD1 or TRBD2 may be the D gene (6 bases each). Trimming took 0 bases from V and 2 from J, leaving 12 bases between them. Germline CDR1 reads SGDLS; CDR2 reads YYNGEE. The CDR3 is 15 residues long. CDR3 DNA: TGTGCCAGCAGCGTAGGGGGGGACATAACCTACGAGCAGTACTTC. Translated, it gives CASSVGGDITYEQYF.

The gene calls are TRBV5-8 and TRBJ1-2, with D hard to call. In germline, CDR1 is SGHTS, CDR2 YDEGEE. The CDR3 runs to 13 residues. Trimming pared 7 bases from V and 7 bases from J, leaving 17 bases between. In nucleotides, the CDR3 is TGTGCCAGCGCTCCCGAGGGTTCTCGTGGCTACACCTTC. Translation: CASAPEGSRGYTF.

V is TRBV9 and J is TRBJ2-2; D may correspond to TRBD1 or TRBD2 (6 bases each). The germline gives CDR1 SGDLS, CDR2 YYNGEE. The CDR3 has 13 amino acids. Trimming stripped 3 bases from V and 5 bases from J, with 8 bases between. CDR3 loop: CASSEGGTGELFF. The CDR3 nucleotides are TGTGCCAGCAGCGAAGGGGGGACCGGGGAGCTGTTTTTT. Combining the CDR3 with reference TRBV9 and TRBJ2-2 gives the whole variable domain DSGVTQTPKHLITATGQRVTLRCSPRSGDLSVYWYQQSLDQGLQFLIQYYNGEERAKGNILERFSAQQFPDLHSELNLSSLELGDSALYFCASSEGGTGELFFGEGSRLTVL.

The rearrangement joins TRBV4-3 to TRBJ1-1, with D uncertain. The length of the CDR3 is 13 residues. The germline V gene has CDR1 LGHNA and CDR2 YSLEER. Trimming removed 4 bases at V and 3 bases at J, with 9 bases between. The CDR3 reads CASSREMDTEAFF. CDR3 nucleotide sequence: TGCGCCAGCAGCCGCGAGATGGACACTGAAGCTTTCTTT.

This clone occurred a few times. The gene calls are TRBV7-9 and TRBJ2-2; the D is unclear. Deletions cut 3 bases from V and 5 bases from J, with 10 bases between. The CDR3 is made up of 14 amino acids. Germline V gene data show CDR1 as SEHNR and CDR2 as FQNEAQ (reference sequence). The CDR3 nucleotides are TGTGCCAGCAGCTTCACGCTTGGGACCGGGGAGCTGTTTTTT. This gives the protein CASSFTLGTGELFF.

The chain has TRBV6-5 and TRBJ1-5, with D hard to call. CDR3 length: 15 residues. Germline CDR1 is MNHEY and CDR2 is SVGAGI. V was trimmed by 6 bases and J by 0 bases, leaving 12 bases between them. As DNA, the CDR3 is TGTGCCAGCAGAACGACTCACGATAGCAATCAGCCCCAGCATTTT. Translated, it gives CASRTTHDSNQPQHF.

The rearrangement uses TRBV7-8 and TRBJ2-1; TRBD2 agrees at 8 bases. The V gene's germline CDR1 is SGHVS and CDR2 FQNEAQ. V was clipped by 5 bases and J by 4 bases; unmatched bases: 13. The CDR3 loop spans 17 amino acids. For the CDR3, the DNA is TGTGCCAGCAGCCTAAATCCCGGCAGCGGGGGTTACAATGAGCAGTTCTTC. It codes for CASSLNPGSGGYNEQFF.

To note about this clone: Sequence at one end of the junction differs from germline and may be a read error. The gene calls are TRBV20-1 and TRBJ2-1; D gene ambiguous. This CDR3 is built from 10 residues. Germline-derived CDR1 and CDR2 are DFQATT and SNEGSKA (reference sequence). For the CDR3, the DNA is TGCAGTGCCAGAGACAATGAGCAGTTCTTC. Encoded protein: CSARDNEQFF.

V gene TRBV29-1 combines with J gene TRBJ2-5; weak D call: TRBD2 (8 bases). CDR3 length: 16 amino acids. Germline V gene sequence: CDR1 SQVTM, CDR2 ANQGSEA. The germline V and J ends were trimmed by 1 base and 0 bases, with 15 bases remaining between them. The CDR3 DNA reads TGCAGCGTTGAAGGAGGGGGCGGGGGGTACCAAGAGACCCAGTACTTC. Its translation is CSVEGGGGGYQETQYF. Combining the CDR3 with reference TRBV29-1 and TRBJ2-5 gives the whole variable domain SAVISQKPSRDICQRGTSLTIQCQVDSQVTMMFWYRQQPGQSLTLIATANQGSEATYESGFVIDKFPISRPNLTFSTLTVSNMSPEDSSIYLCSVEGGGGGYQETQYFGPGTRLLVL.